This TCR beta chain emerged from a study of T cell responses to AZD1222 COVID-19 vaccine. This table comes from immunoSEQ multiplex PCR, and its TCRdb copy is limited to in-frame clones, with some not included. Altogether more than 130,000 clones are present, 90% being singletons, with the ten largest covering around 3.7%. Remarks on this clone: At one of its ends the junction is not consistent with the germline gene, which may arise from a read error.

This CDR3 is built from 11 residues. Germline CDR1 is GTSNPN and CDR2 is SVGIG (reference sequence). This clonotype originated in an adult in good health. Specimen: peripheral blood, collected on day 0 of AZD1222 vaccination. The V and J genes are TRBV30 and TRBJ2-7; D is possibly TRBD1 or TRBD2 (5 bases each). The CDR3 DNA sequence: TGTGCCTGGAGTGTACGGGGACGGTCGCTATTC. It codes for CAWSVRGRSLF.